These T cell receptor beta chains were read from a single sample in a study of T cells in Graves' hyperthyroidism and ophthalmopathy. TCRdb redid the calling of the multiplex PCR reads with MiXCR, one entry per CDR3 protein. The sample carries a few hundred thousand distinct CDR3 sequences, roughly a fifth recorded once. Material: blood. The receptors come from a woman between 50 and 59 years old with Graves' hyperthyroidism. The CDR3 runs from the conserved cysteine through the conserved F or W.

CASSPGEGSGANVLTF,TRBV28,TRBJ2-6
CSARKGAEKLFF,TRBV20-1,TRBJ1-4
CSVRGPQGHHLAKNIQYF,TRBV20-1,TRBJ2-4
CASSWGPEGTQYF,TRBV28,TRBJ2-5
CSARVQGGSNQPQHF,TRBV20-1,TRBJ1-5
CASKGDTSYNEQFF,TRBV12-3/TRBV12-4,TRBJ2-1
CASSLGLASEQYF,TRBV7-2,TRBJ2-7
CASSYRQDEAFF,TRBV12-3/TRBV12-4,TRBJ1-1
CASSVGRRRNEKLFF,TRBV9,TRBJ1-4
CAISESSYEQYF,TRBV10-3,TRBJ2-7
CASSLPRTGSYNEQFF,TRBV12-3/TRBV12-4,TRBJ2-1
CSARDRTRFGYTF,TRBV20-1,TRBJ1-2
CASSLPQIRQETQYF,TRBV28,TRBJ2-5
CASSSQRMEGGYTF,TRBV5-1,TRBJ1-2
CASSAGTSGRIQLGEQFF,TRBV9,TRBJ2-1
CASIPDPADTDTQYF,TRBV28,TRBJ2-3
CASIVRGDGTIKNIQYF,TRBV7-4,TRBJ2-4
CASNDRRRGNEQFF,TRBV12-3/TRBV12-4,TRBJ2-1
CASSPGTSGRWGTDTQYF,TRBV5-1,TRBJ2-3
CASSLNSGADTQYF,TRBV7-3,TRBJ2-3
CASSRGASGRVFEQFF,TRBV7-2,TRBJ2-1
CASSPRPWALEQYF,TRBV7-8,TRBJ2-7
CVRRVGYEQYF,TRBV30,TRBJ2-7
CASSHGGDEQFF,TRBV3-1,TRBJ2-1
CASSQITGTGGRNEQFF,TRBV4-1,TRBJ2-1
CASSVDPIGLNYGYTF,TRBV9,TRBJ1-2
CATKGGTNEQFF,TRBV24-1,TRBJ2-1
CASSSGTGSSGYTF,TRBV12-3/TRBV12-4,TRBJ1-2
CASNYGQSSYNEQFF,TRBV11-3,TRBJ2-1
CASGLSTGATNEKLFF,TRBV12-5,TRBJ1-4
CASSLTGNSYEQYF,TRBV7-3,TRBJ2-7
CASGTAQETQYF,TRBV11-3,TRBJ2-5
CASSQVMGQGVHEQYF,TRBV4-1,TRBJ2-7
CASSLKAIEAFF,TRBV11-2,TRBJ1-1
CSVRGGGELFF,TRBV29-1,TRBJ2-2
CASSPLAGWERGEQFF,TRBV5-8,TRBJ2-1
CASSVGDSSYNEQFF,TRBV2,TRBJ2-1
CASSLERETQYF,TRBV7-2,TRBJ2-5
CASSSKRGLVHYEQYF,TRBV7-2,TRBJ2-7
CASSFPLTEAFF,TRBV28,TRBJ1-1
CASSPDRGQGNTIYF,TRBV18,TRBJ1-3
CASSSELGEAFF,TRBV7-9,TRBJ1-1
CASSFQGAGTDTQYF,TRBV5-6,TRBJ2-3
CASSRGRDSSTKNIQYF,TRBV19,TRBJ2-4
CASSTGTGKTGEQYF,TRBV7-9,TRBJ2-7
CASSLAAEPTNEKLFF,TRBV11-2,TRBJ1-4
CASSRSGKLFF,TRBV4-1,TRBJ1-4
CASSFEQLGSGNTIYF,TRBV12-3/TRBV12-4,TRBJ1-3